The 25 T cell receptor beta chains in this list originate from one sample, sequenced in a study of blood T cell repertoires in COVID-19. Data came from immunoSEQ multiplex PCR; TCRdb stores just in-frame clones and leaves some out. This sample has roughly 160,000 clones, with approximately 80% found just once. Sequenced material: peripheral blood. The receptor source for this set is a woman older than 75 with COVID-19, enrolled during active disease.

V gene TRBV12-5 combines with J gene TRBJ2-1; TRBD1 matches 9 bases. The germline gives CDR1 LGHNT, CDR2 FRNRAP. This CDR3 contains 14 residues. Germline trimming cut 1 base from V and 9 bases from J; bases unmatched to any gene: 4. The DNA of the CDR3 is TGTGCTAGTGGTTTGGGACAGGGGGTAAGTGAGCAGTTCTTC. Translating it yields CASGLGQGVSEQFF.

J is TRBJ2-7 and V is TRBV6-5, with D tentatively TRBD1 (5 bases). V lost 6 bases to trimming and J lost 2 bases, with 17 bases between them. Germline CDR1 is MNHEY and CDR2 is SVGAGI. The CDR3 spans 15 residues. The CDR3 sequence is CASRGLSGQTYEQYF. The CDR3 DNA is TGTGCCAGCAGAGGCCTTTCAGGACAAACCTACGAGCAGTACTTC.

CDR3 bases: TGTGCCAGCTCACCAGGGACAGGGGTGGTTAACGAGCAGTACTTC. This gives the protein CASSPGTGVVNEQYF. The chain recombines TRBV18 with TRBJ2-7; 10 bases match TRBD1. After removal of 2 bases from V and 5 bases from J, the junction contained 6 bases not matched to a gene. Germline assignment: CDR1 KGHSH and CDR2 LQKENI. The CDR3 is made up of 15 amino acids.

This clone came up once. The chain is built from TRBV20-1 and TRBJ2-7, with TRBD1 matching over 7 bases. Per germline, CDR1 DFQATT and CDR2 SNEGSKA (reference sequence). Trimming at V came to 5 bases and at J to 3 bases, leaving 1 base not matched to a gene. The CDR3 runs to 11 residues. CDR3 in DNA: TGCAGTGCTGGGGACAGCTACGAGCAGTACTTC. Protein product: CSAGDSYEQYF.

V and J are TRBV6-5 and TRBJ2-7, with 7 positions matching TRBD1. The CDR3 totals 13 residues. Germline assignment: CDR1 MNHEY and CDR2 SVGAGI. J was trimmed by 2 bases and V by 5 bases; bases with no gene match: 3. The CDR3 spells CASSPGTAYEQYF. Here the CDR3 DNA reads TGTGCCAGCAGTCCCGGGACAGCCTACGAGCAGTACTTC.

The chain is built from TRBV5-1 and TRBJ1-1, with a weak D call TRBD1 (6 bases). The CDR3 has 13 amino acids. The V gene's germline CDR1 is SGHRS and CDR2 YFSETQ. The V and J ends lost 1 base and 8 bases respectively, with 12 bases between them. The CDR3 DNA is TGCGCCAGCAGCTTGACAGGGCGAGGGGAAGCTTTCTTT. This gives the protein CASSLTGRGEAFF.

This clone was found once. The V call is TRBV5-4, the J call TRBJ1-1, with TRBD1 as a possible D gene (6 bases). Germline CDR1 is SGHNT and CDR2 is YYREEE (reference sequence). V lost 4 bases and J 4 bases, leaving 14 bases between the germline ends. The CDR3 is made up of 14 amino acids. CDR3 in DNA: TGTGCCAGCAGCCCCGGAGGGGGGGCCACTGAAGCTTTCTTT. Its translation: CASSPGGGATEAFF.

This sequence joins TRBV6-5 and TRBJ1-2; TRBD1 might be the D (6 bases). The V gene's germline CDR1 is MNHEY and CDR2 SVGAGI. The CDR3 sequence is 13 residues long. The germline V and J ends were trimmed by 5 bases and 8 bases, with 15 bases remaining between them. The CDR3 DNA is TGTGCCAGCAGTACCCGGACAGCCTACGGCTACACCTTC. Protein sequence: CASSTRTAYGYTF.

Here the CDR3 reads CSVEASGRLRTDTQYF. CDR3 DNA sequence: TGCAGCGTCGAGGCTAGCGGGAGGCTTCGCACAGATACGCAGTATTTT. The genes are TRBV29-1 and TRBJ2-3; 11 bases align to TRBD2. The germline V gene has CDR1 SQVTM and CDR2 ANQGSEA. Losses at the gene ends were 6 bases for V and 1 base for J; bases not matched to a gene: 9. The CDR3 contains 16 residues.

The chain couples TRBV5-4 to TRBJ1-2; TRBD1 might be the D (6 bases). Trimming took 1 base from V and 6 from J, leaving 10 bases between them. CDR1 SGHNT and CDR2 YYREEE come from the germline V gene (reference sequence). The CDR3 is 13 amino acids. The CDR3 nucleotides read TGTGCCAGCAGCTTGAGCAGGGGCCATGGCTACACCTTC. Translation: CASSLSRGHGYTF.

This chain links TRBV5-4 with TRBJ2-5, with D maybe TRBD2 (6 bases). Per the germline V gene, CDR1 is SGHNT and CDR2 is YYREEE (reference sequence). The CDR3 has 16 amino acids. V gave up 0 bases and J gave up 5 bases, with 17 bases separating them. The CDR3: CASSLAASGLAETQYF. The CDR3 nucleotides read TGTGCCAGCAGCTTGGCCGCGTCTGGGCTAGCGGAGACCCAGTACTTC.

The sample holds one count of this clone. The chain couples TRBV2 to TRBJ2-3; possibly TRBD2 for D (5 bases). CDR3 size: 15 residues. V was shortened by 7 bases and J by 0 bases, with 14 bases between the two germline ends. The germline V gene encodes CDR1 SNHLY and CDR2 FYNNEI. The CDR3 bases are TGTGCCAGCATCCCCCTTGGCGGGAGCACAGATACGCAGTATTTT. Amino acids: CASIPLGGSTDTQYF.

The chain links TRBV25-1 to TRBJ2-3; 9 bases line up with TRBD1. CDR1 and CDR2 from the germline V gene are MGHDK and SYGVNS. This CDR3 is built from 18 residues. J lost 4 bases, V lost 3 bases, and 14 bases had no gene match. CDR3 DNA sequence: TGTGCCAGCAGTGATCCAGGGACAGGGAGGTCTTCTGCAGATACGCAGTATTTT. Its protein is CASSDPGTGRSSADTQYF.

The chain is built from TRBV6-1 and TRBJ1-5; TRBD1 matches at 10 bases. J was trimmed by 4 bases and V by 3 bases; bases with no gene match: 6. In germline, CDR1 is MNHNS, CDR2 SASEGT. This CDR3 is built from 16 residues. The chain's CDR3 is CASSESDRGLNQPQHF. For the CDR3, the DNA is TGTGCCAGCAGTGAGTCGGACAGGGGGTTGAATCAGCCCCAGCATTTT.

The chain uses TRBV28 and TRBJ2-3; 7 nucleotides match TRBD1. This CDR3 comprises 16 residues. Trimming took 4 bases from V and 4 from J; bases not matched to a gene: 11. Germline V gene sequence: CDR1 MDHEN, CDR2 SYDVKM. The CDR3 DNA reads TGTGCCAGCAGTTCCCGACAGGGTCGGGTATCAGATACGCAGTATTTT. Translated, it gives CASSSRQGRVSDTQYF. The complete variable domain, with remaining parts taken from reference TRBV28 and TRBJ2-3, reads DVKVTQSSRYLVKRTGEKVFLECVQDMDHENMFWYRQDPGLGLRLIYFSYDVKMKEKGDIPEGYSVSREKKERFSLILESASTNQTSMYLCASSSRQGRVSDTQYFGPGTRLTVL.

The chain carries TRBV14 and TRBJ1-2; no reliable D call. Germline V gene data show CDR1 as SGHDN and CDR2 as FVKESK. V was shortened by 4 bases and J by 1 base, with 13 bases between the two germline ends. The CDR3 covers 15 residues. The DNA of the CDR3 is TGTGCCAGCAGCCCGCTTCATAGTCTTAACTATGGCTACACCTTC. Protein sequence: CASSPLHSLNYGYTF.

A note on this clone: An end of the junction differs from the germline gene, which may be a read error. CDR3 DNA sequence: TGCCGGACGCCCGGTTCTCACAGGGGGATCCCCTACAATGAGCAGTTCTTC. This codes for CRTPGSHRGIPYNEQFF. The chain links TRBV12-5 to TRBJ2-1; TRBD1 aligns across 8 bases. The CDR3 is made up of 17 amino acids. From germline, CDR1 is LGHNT and CDR2 FRNRAP.

The chain couples TRBV29-1 to TRBJ2-7; TRBD2 matches 12 bases. The CDR3 totals 15 residues. The ends lost 8 bases at V and 3 bases at J; junction bases unmatched: 11. The germline V gene encodes CDR1 SQVTM and CDR2 ANQGSEA. Here the CDR3 DNA reads TGCAGCATCGTGCTAACTAGCGGGAGGAGCTACGAGCAGTACTTC. Translating it yields CSIVLTSGRSYEQYF.

The chain recombines TRBV6-1 with TRBJ2-1; D perhaps matches TRBD1 (5 bases). Germline CDR1 and CDR2: MNHNS and SASEGT. Trimming took off 0 bases at V and 9 bases at J, with 12 bases between the two ends. CDR3 length: 14 amino acids. CDR3: CASSEAGRRGEQFF. The CDR3 region has the DNA TGTGCCAGCAGTGAAGCTGGTAGAAGGGGTGAGCAGTTCTTC.

J is TRBJ1-2 and V is TRBV24-1; D may be TRBD1 (6 bases). V gave up 5 bases and J gave up 2 bases, with 8 bases separating them. Germline V CDR1 and CDR2: KGHDR, SFDVKD. There are 13 residues in the CDR3. The CDR3: CATSVDSNYGYTF. CDR3 sequence (DNA): TGTGCCACCAGTGTGGACAGCAACTATGGCTACACCTTC.

V gene TRBV9 combines with J gene TRBJ2-3, with 7 bases identical to TRBD1. The CDR3 is 16 residues long. The germline V gene encodes CDR1 SGDLS and CDR2 YYNGEE. Trimming cost V 2 bases and J 6 bases; bases outside gene matches: 12. DNA of the CDR3: TGTGCCAGCAGCGTTACAGGGGAATCATCGGTGGATACGCAGTATTTT. Translating gives CASSVTGESSVDTQYF.

The genes are TRBV27 and TRBJ1-1; no clear D. Trimming left V 6 bases short and J 0 bases short, with 8 bases between. CDR1 is MNHEY and CDR2 is SMNVEV in the germline V gene (reference sequence). The CDR3 has 13 amino acids. CDR3 DNA: TGTGCCAGCAGCCCACACCTGAACACTGAAGCTTTCTTT. Translation gives CASSPHLNTEAFF.

The CDR3 protein is CASSFALAGTGELFF. In DNA form, the CDR3 reads TGTGCCAGCAGTTTCGCCCTAGCGGGCACCGGGGAGCTGTTTTTT. This chain joins TRBV28 and TRBJ2-2; 8 nucleotides match TRBD2. This CDR3 region has 15 residues. CDR1 MDHEN and CDR2 SYDVKM come from the germline V gene. J gave up 4 bases and V 3 bases, and 4 bases lay outside the gene matches.

V is TRBV9 and J is TRBJ2-7; D perhaps matches TRBD2 (6 bases). The CDR3 has 14 amino acids. The germline V and J ends were trimmed by 3 bases and 4 bases, with 14 bases remaining between them. CDR1 and CDR2 (germline): SGDLS, YYNGEE. In nucleotides, the CDR3 is TGTGCCAGCAGCGCCGCGGCGGGGCTTTACGAGCAGTACTTC. Its protein product is CASSAAAGLYEQYF.

This clone was seen a few times. This rearrangement joins TRBV27 to TRBJ1-2; tentative D call: TRBD1 (5 bases). The V gene lost 2 bases and the J gene lost 1 base, with 8 bases spanning the gap. The CDR3 sequence is 14 residues long. Per germline, CDR1 MNHEY and CDR2 SMNVEV (reference sequence). CDR3 protein: CASSLGRGNYGYTF. The CDR3 DNA reads as TGTGCCAGCAGTTTAGGGAGGGGTAACTATGGCTACACCTTC.